One T cell receptor (beta chain) is described in this entry. TCRdb keeps only in-frame clones here, not all; method: immunoSEQ multiplex PCR. The repertoire holds 200,000 to 250,000 clones, with roughly 85% as singletons. The entry originates in a study of blood T cell repertoires in COVID-19. Study-level background: There were acute and convalescent COVID-19 samples, and they came from the United States, Italy and Spain. The analysed material was cDNA or gDNA that came from T cells, B-cell-depleted T cells, or PBMCs.

Germline CDR1 and CDR2: SGDLS and YYNGEE. This CDR3 comprises 15 residues. V lost 3 bases to trimming and J lost 2 bases, with 14 bases between them. This chain uses TRBV9 with TRBJ1-2; D is ambiguous. The receptor was isolated from a woman of 80 years or more with acute or convalescent COVID-19. Sequencing used peripheral blood. The CDR3 coding sequence is TGTGCCAGCAGCGCCAGAGATCACAGCAACTATGGCTACACCTTC. It is translated as CASSARDHSNYGYTF. Full variable domain (rest looked up from reference TRBV9 and TRBJ1-2): DSGVTQTPKHLITATGQRVTLRCSPRSGDLSVYWYQQSLDQGLQFLIQYYNGEERAKGNILERFSAQQFPDLHSELNLSSLELGDSALYFCASSARDHSNYGYTFGSGTRLTVV.